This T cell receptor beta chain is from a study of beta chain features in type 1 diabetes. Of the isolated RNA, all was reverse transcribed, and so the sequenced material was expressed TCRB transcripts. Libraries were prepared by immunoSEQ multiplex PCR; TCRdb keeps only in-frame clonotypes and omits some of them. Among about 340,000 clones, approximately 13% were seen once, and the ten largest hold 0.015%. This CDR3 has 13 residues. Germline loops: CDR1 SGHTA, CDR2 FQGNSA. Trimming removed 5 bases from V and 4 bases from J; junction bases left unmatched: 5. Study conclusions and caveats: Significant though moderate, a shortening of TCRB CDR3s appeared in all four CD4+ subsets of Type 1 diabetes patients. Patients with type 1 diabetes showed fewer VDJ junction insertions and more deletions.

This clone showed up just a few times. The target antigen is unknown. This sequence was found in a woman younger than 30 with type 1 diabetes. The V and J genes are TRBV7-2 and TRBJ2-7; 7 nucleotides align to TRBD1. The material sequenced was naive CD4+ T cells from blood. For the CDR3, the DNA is TGTGCCAGCAGCCCGGGACAGAGATACGAGCAGTACTTC. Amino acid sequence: CASSPGQRYEQYF.